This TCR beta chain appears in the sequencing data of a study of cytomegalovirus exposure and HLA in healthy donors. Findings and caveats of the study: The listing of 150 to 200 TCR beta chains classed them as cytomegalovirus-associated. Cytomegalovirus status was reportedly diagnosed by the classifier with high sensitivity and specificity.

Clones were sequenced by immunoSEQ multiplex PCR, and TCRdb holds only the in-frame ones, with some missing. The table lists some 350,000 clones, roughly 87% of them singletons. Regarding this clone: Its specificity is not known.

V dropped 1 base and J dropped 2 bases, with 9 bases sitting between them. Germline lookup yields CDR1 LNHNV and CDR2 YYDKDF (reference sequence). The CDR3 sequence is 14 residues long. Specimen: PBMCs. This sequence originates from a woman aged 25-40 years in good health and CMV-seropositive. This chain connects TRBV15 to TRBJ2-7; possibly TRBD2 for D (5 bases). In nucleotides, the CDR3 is TGTGCCACCAGCAGAGTACCCGGGGCCTACGAGCAGTACTTC. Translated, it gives CATSRVPGAYEQYF.